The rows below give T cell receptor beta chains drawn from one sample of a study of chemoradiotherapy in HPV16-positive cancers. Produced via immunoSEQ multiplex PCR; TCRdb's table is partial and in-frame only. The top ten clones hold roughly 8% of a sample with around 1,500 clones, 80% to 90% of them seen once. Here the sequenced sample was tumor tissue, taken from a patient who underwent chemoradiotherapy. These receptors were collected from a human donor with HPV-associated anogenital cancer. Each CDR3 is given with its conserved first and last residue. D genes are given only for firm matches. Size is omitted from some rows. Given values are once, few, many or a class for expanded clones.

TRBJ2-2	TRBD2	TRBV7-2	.	TGTGCCAGCAGCTTAGGGGTCGGCGGGAGCTCCGGGGAGCTGTTTTTT	CASSLGVGGSSGELFF
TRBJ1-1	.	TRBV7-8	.	TGTGCCAGCAGCTTACAACAGGGAACTGAAGCTTTCTTT	CASSLQQGTEAFF
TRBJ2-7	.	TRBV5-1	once	TGCGCCAGCAGCTTGGATGGGAGCTCCTTGTACGAGCAGTACTTC	CASSLDGSSLYEQYF
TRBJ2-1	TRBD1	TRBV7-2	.	TGTGCCAGCAGCTTATCCGGGACAGAGAGAGACAATGAGCAGTTCTTC	CASSLSGTERDNEQFF
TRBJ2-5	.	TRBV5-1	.	TGCGCCAGCAGCCCACCGGGTGCCGACTGGTACCAAGAGACCCAGTACTTC	CASSPPGADWYQETQYF
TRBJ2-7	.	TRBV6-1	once	TGTGCCAGCAGAGGAGCGGCCTACGAGCAGTACTTC	CASRGAAYEQYF
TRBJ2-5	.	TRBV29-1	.	TGCAGCGCCGTAGCGGACCAAGAGACCCAGTACTTC	CSAVADQETQYF
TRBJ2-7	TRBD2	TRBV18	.	TGTGCCAGCTCACCACGGAGCGGGGAGGGCGAGCAGTACTTC	CASSPRSGEGEQYF
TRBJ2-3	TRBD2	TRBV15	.	TGTGCCACCAGCATTCGACTAGCGGGAGACACAGATACGCAGTATTTT	CATSIRLAGDTDTQYF
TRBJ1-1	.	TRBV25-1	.	TGTGCCAGCAGTTACGGATCCTCCACTGAAGCTTTCTTT	CASSYGSSTEAFF
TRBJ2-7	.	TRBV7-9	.	TGTGCCAGCAGCTTAGGGGCCTCCTACGAGCAGTACTTC	CASSLGASYEQYF
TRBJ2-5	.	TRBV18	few	TGTGCCAGCTCCCGCTCCAAGGAGACCCAGTACTTC	CASSRSKETQYF
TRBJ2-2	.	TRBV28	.	TGTGCCAGCATGGTGGGAGTAGCGTCAACCGGGGAGCTGTTTTTT	CASMVGVASTGELFF
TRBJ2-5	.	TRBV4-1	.	TGCGCCAGCAGCCAACCATGGGTGAGGGGGGAGACCCAGTACTTC	CASSQPWVRGETQYF
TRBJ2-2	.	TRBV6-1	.	TGTGCCAGCAGCCTTAGGAGGGCCGGGGAGCTGTTTTTT	CASSLRRAGELFF
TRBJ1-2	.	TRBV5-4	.	TGTGCCGGAATACCACAGCTTCCCTATGGCTACACCTTC	CAGIPQLPYGYTF
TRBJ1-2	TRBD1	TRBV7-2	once	TGTGCCAGCAGCTCCGCCCCGGACAGGGGGTATGGCTACACCTTC	CASSSAPDRGYGYTF
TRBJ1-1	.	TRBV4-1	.	TGCGCCAGCAGCCTTAGTCCCGGGAACACTGAAGCTTTCTTT	CASSLSPGNTEAFF
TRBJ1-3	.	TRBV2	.	TGTGCCAGCAGTGAAAGAGGCATAGGATCTGGAAACACCATATATTTT	CASSERGIGSGNTIYF
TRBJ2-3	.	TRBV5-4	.	TGTGCCAGCAGCTCGGGTGGAGAACTCACAGATACGCAGTATTTT	CASSSGGELTDTQYF
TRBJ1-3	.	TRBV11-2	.	TGTGCCAGCAGGCGGTCGTTCTCTGGAAACACCATATATTTT	CASRRSFSGNTIYF
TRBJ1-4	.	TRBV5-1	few	TGCGCCAGCAGGGACAGCCTATCTAATGAAAAACTGTTTTTT	CASRDSLSNEKLFF
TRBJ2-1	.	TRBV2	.	TGTGCCAGCAGTGAATGGGACCTATACAATGAGCAGTTCTTC	CASSEWDLYNEQFF
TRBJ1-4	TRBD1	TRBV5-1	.	TGCGCCAGCAGCTTACAGGGGCCGCCTAATGAAAAACTGTTTTTT	CASSLQGPPNEKLFF
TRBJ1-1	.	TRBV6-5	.	TGTGCCAGCAGTTACGGTTATGAAGCTTTCTTT	CASSYGYEAFF
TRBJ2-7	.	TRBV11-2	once	TGTGTCAGCAGCTTCCAGGTATTGACCTACGAGCAGTACTTC	CVSSFQVLTYEQYF
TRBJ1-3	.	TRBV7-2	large	TGTGCCAGCAGCTTTAAAAGCTCTGGAAACACCATATATTTT	CASSFKSSGNTIYF
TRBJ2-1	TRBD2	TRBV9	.	TGTGCCAGCAGCACCCCGGGACTAGATCCCCACAGCGAGCAGTTCTTC	CASSTPGLDPHSEQFF
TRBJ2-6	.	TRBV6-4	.	TGTGCCAGCAGTCTTGACAGGAGCTCTGGGGCCAACGTCCTGACTTTC	CASSLDRSSGANVLTF
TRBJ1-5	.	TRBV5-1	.	TGCGCCAGCAGCTTGGTGGGAGGGCTAGGTCAGCCCCAGCATTTT	CASSLVGGLGQPQHF
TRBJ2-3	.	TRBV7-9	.	TGTGCCAGCAGTCGGCAAGCTTCTAGCACAGATACGCAGTATTTT	CASSRQASSTDTQYF
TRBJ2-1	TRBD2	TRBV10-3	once	TGTGCCATCAGCGCCGGGACTAGCGGGAGTAAGGAGCAGTTCTTC	CAISAGTSGSKEQFF
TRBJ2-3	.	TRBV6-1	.	TGTGCCATTTGGGCAGATACGCAGTATTTT	CAIWADTQYF
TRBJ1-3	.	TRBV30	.	TGTGCCTGGAGTGGGGGTATAATAGGACCTGGAAACACCATATATTTT	CAWSGGIIGPGNTIYF
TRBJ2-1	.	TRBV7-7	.	TGTGCTAGCAGCGTAGACCACTACAATGAGCAGTTCTTC	CASSVDHYNEQFF
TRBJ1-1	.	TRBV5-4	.	TGTGCCAGCAGCTTGGCCGTGGGTACTGAAGCTTTCTTT	CASSLAVGTEAFF
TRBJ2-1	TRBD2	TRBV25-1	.	TGTGCCAGCAGTGAATTGGTGGGAGGGGAAATTGAGCAGTTCTTC	CASSELVGGEIEQFF